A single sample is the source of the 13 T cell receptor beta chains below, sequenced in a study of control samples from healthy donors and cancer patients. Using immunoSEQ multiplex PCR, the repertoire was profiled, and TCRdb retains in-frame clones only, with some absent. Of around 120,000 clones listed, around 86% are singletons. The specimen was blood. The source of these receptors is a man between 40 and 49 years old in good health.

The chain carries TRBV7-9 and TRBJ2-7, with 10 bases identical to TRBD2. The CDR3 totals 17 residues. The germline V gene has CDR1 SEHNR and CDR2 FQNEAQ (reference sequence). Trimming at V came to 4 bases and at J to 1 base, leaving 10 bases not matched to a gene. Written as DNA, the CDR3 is TGTGCCAGCAGCTCCCGGGGTAGCGGGGGGTCATCCTACGAGCAGTACTTC. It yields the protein CASSSRGSGGSSYEQYF.

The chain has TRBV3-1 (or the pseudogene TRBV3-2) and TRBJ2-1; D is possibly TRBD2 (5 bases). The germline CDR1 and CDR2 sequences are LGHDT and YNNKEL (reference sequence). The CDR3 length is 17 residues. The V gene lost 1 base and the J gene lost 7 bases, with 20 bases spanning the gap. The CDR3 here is CASSQGDRDYSVNEQFF. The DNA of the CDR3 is TGTGCCAGCAGCCAAGGGGATCGAGACTATTCCGTAAATGAGCAGTTCTTC.

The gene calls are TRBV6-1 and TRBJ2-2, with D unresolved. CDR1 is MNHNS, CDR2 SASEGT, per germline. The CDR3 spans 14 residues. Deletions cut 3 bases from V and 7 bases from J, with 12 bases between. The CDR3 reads CASSDRRPSGELFF. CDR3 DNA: TGTGCCAGCAGTGACAGGCGGCCAAGCGGGGAGCTGTTTTTT.

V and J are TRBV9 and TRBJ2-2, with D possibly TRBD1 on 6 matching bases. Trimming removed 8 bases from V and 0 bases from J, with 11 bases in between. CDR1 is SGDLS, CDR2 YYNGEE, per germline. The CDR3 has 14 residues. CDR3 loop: CASTGQSNTGELFF. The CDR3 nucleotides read TGTGCCAGTACCGGACAGTCGAACACCGGGGAGCTGTTTTTT. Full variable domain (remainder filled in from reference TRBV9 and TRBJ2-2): DSGVTQTPKHLITATGQRVTLRCSPRSGDLSVYWYQQSLDQGLQFLIQYYNGEERAKGNILERFSAQQFPDLHSELNLSSLELGDSALYFCASTGQSNTGELFFGEGSRLTVL.

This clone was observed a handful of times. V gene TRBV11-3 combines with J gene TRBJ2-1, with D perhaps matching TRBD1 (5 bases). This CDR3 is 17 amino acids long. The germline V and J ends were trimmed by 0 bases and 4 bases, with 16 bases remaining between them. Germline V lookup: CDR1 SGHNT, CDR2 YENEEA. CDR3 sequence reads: CASSLDRRGPIYNEQFF. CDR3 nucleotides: TGTGCCAGCAGCTTAGATCGAAGGGGCCCCATATACAATGAGCAGTTCTTC.

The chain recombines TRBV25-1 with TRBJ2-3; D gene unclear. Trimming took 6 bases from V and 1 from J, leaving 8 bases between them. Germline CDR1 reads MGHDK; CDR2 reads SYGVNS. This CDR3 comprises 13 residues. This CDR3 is CASRGSRTDTQYF. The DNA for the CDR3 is TGTGCCAGCAGAGGGTCCCGCACAGATACGCAGTATTTT.

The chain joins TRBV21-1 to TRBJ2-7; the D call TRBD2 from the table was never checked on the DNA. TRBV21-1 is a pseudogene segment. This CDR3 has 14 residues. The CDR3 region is CASNQEAAFYEQYF. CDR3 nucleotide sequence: TGTGCCAGCAACCAGGAGGCAGCTTTCTACGAGCAGTACTTC.

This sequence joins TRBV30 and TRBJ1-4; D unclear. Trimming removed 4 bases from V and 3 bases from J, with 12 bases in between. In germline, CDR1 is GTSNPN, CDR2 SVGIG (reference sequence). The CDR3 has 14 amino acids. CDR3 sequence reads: CAWKYGQPNEKLFF. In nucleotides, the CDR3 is TGTGCCTGGAAGTATGGGCAGCCTAATGAAAAACTGTTTTTT.

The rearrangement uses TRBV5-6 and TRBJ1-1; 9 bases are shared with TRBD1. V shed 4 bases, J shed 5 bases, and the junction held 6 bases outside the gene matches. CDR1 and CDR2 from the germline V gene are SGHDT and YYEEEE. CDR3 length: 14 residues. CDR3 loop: CASSRIGQGTEAFF. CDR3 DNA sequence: TGTGCCAGCAGCCGAATCGGACAGGGGACTGAAGCTTTCTTT. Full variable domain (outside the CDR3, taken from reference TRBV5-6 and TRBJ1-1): DAGVTQSPTHLIKTRGQQVTLRCSPKSGHDTVSWYQQALGQGPQFIFQYYEEEERQRGNFPDRFSGHQFPNYSSELNVNALLLGDSALYLCASSRIGQGTEAFFGQGTRLTVV.

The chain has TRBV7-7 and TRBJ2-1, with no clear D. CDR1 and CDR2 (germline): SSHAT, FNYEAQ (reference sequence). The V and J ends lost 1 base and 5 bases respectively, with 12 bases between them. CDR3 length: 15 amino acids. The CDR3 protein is CASSLGLLGDNEQFF. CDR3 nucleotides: TGTGCCAGCAGCTTAGGGTTGCTTGGAGACAATGAGCAGTTCTTC. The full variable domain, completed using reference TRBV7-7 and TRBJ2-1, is GAGVSQSPRYKVTKRGQDVTLRCDPISSHATLYWYQQALGQGPEFLTYFNYEAQPDKSGLPSDRFSAERPEGSISTLTIQRTEQRDSAMYRCASSLGLLGDNEQFFGPGTRLTVL.

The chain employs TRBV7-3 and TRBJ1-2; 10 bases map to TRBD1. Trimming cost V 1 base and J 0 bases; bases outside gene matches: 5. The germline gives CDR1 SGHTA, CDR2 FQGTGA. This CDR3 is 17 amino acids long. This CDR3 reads CASSLKATGGANYGYTF. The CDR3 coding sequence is TGTGCCAGCAGCTTAAAAGCGACAGGGGGCGCTAACTATGGCTACACCTTC.

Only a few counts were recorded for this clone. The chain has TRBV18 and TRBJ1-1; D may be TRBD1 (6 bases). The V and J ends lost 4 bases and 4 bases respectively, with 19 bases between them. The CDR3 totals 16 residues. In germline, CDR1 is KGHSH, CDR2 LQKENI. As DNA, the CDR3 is TGTGCCAGCTCACTACAGGGAGCTGGAGTCGGCACTGAAGCTTTCTTT. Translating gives CASSLQGAGVGTEAFF.

CDR3 nucleotide sequence: TGTGCCAGCACTTGGACAGGGTTGGACACTGAAGCTTTCTTT. Protein sequence: CASTWTGLDTEAFF. The chain links TRBV6-5 to TRBJ1-1, with TRBD1 identical over 8 bases. The length of the CDR3 is 14 residues. With 7 bases clipped from V and 3 bases from J, the junction kept 7 bases outside the gene matches. From germline, CDR1 is MNHEY and CDR2 SVGAGI.